The 23 T cell receptor beta chains below were found in one sample sequenced in a study of cytomegalovirus exposure and HLA in healthy donors. It was with 60 Vbeta and 13 Jbeta primers that the PCR ran. Profiling relied on immunoSEQ multiplex PCR, and the TCRdb table lists in-frame clones only, not all of them. Of 100,000 to 150,000 clones listed, 77% are singletons. Specimen: PBMCs. The receptor set was obtained from a woman aged 40 to 50 in good health and CMV-seropositive.

This clone came up a few times. The rearrangement joins TRBV4-1 to TRBJ1-2, with TRBD1 matching over 7 bases. V lost 5 bases, J lost 2 bases, and 5 bases stayed unmatched. The CDR3 runs to 14 residues. Germline V gene sequence: CDR1 MGHRA, CDR2 YSYEKL. The CDR3 region has the DNA TGCGCCAGCAGCAAAGCGACAGGGAACTATGGCTACACCTTC. Translation: CASSKATGNYGYTF.

In this sample, this clone turned up once. The V and J genes are TRBV5-4 and TRBJ2-7; 15 bases line up with TRBD2. This CDR3 is 15 amino acids long. CDR1 is SGHNT and CDR2 is YYREEE in the germline V gene (reference sequence). J gave up 7 bases and V 0 bases, and 2 bases lay outside the gene matches. CDR3 DNA sequence: TGTGCCAGCAGCTTGGAAGGGACTAGCGGGAGGGAGCAGTACTTC. The encoded protein is CASSLEGTSGREQYF.

The rearrangement links TRBV28 to TRBJ2-2; D unresolved. The germline V gene encodes CDR1 MDHEN and CDR2 SYDVKM. Trimming took off 2 bases at V and 8 bases at J, with 9 bases between the two ends. CDR3 length equals 13 residues. The CDR3 bases are TGTGCCAGCAGTTTACCGGGTGCAGGGGAGCTGTTTTTT. It translates to CASSLPGAGELFF.

This clone was found once. The genes are TRBV5-1 and TRBJ2-7; 9 nucleotides match TRBD2. V shed 5 bases, J shed 0 bases, and the junction held 3 bases outside the gene matches. Germline CDR1 and CDR2: SGHRS and YFSETQ. The CDR3 is 14 amino acids. CDR3 bases: TGCGCCAGCAGAAGGACTAGCGTCTCCTACGAGCAGTACTTC. Its translation: CASRRTSVSYEQYF.

This sequence joins TRBV30 and TRBJ2-5; D remains ambiguous. Gene TRBJ2-7 matches the end of the DNA better, so the J call may be wrong. This CDR3 comprises 14 residues. The V gene's germline CDR1 is GTSNPN and CDR2 SVGIG (reference sequence). The CDR3 spells CAWSSRPDSYEQYF. The CDR3 bases are TGTGCCTGGAGTAGTCGCCCGGACTCCTACGAGCAGTACTTC.

The CDR3 DNA reads as TGTGCCAGCAGCCAACTAGCGGGCACAGATACGCAGTATTTT. This encodes CASSQLAGTDTQYF. This chain joins TRBV7-3 and TRBJ2-3; 8 bases are a match to TRBD2. V shed 5 bases, J shed 1 base, and the junction held 2 bases outside the gene matches. The CDR3 is made up of 14 amino acids. The germline CDR1 and CDR2 sequences are SGHTA and FQGTGA.

The chain uses TRBV6-6 and TRBJ2-3; TRBD2 matches 11 bases. J lost 2 bases, V lost 6 bases, and 7 bases had no gene match. This CDR3 region has 16 residues. Germline V lookup: CDR1 MNHNY, CDR2 SVGAGI (reference sequence). The CDR3 DNA sequence: TGTGCCAGCAGCCCAACGACTAGCGGGACCACAGATACGCAGTATTTT. It translates to CASSPTTSGTTDTQYF.

The chain couples TRBV6-5 to TRBJ1-1; D uncertain. There are 13 residues in the CDR3. Per the germline V gene, CDR1 is MNHEY and CDR2 is SVGAGI. Trimming removed 5 bases at V and 1 base at J, with 8 bases between. The CDR3 DNA reads TGTGCCAGCAGTAGTGACAAGAACACTGAAGCTTTCTTT. Translated: CASSSDKNTEAFF.

This rearrangement joins TRBV2 to TRBJ2-5; 9 positions agree with TRBD1. The last part of the DNA fits TRBJ2-7 better; the J call may be wrong. This CDR3 contains 13 residues. Germline values: CDR1 SNHLY, CDR2 FYNNEI. As DNA, the CDR3 is TGTGCCATCCGGGACAGGGTCTCCTACGAGCAGTACTTC. Protein product: CAIRDRVSYEQYF.

This clone appeared once. The chain links TRBV7-2 to TRBJ1-1, with TRBD1 identical over 9 bases. Germline assignment: CDR1 SGHTA and CDR2 FQGNSA. There are 17 residues in the CDR3. Germline trimming cut 5 bases from V and 0 bases from J; bases unmatched to any gene: 10. CDR3 protein: CASSLTPGQGLNTEAFF. The DNA of the CDR3 is TGTGCCAGCAGCCTCACACCGGGACAGGGATTGAACACTGAAGCTTTCTTT.

The rearrangement joins TRBV7-9 to TRBJ1-5; TRBD1 matches at 10 bases. Germline V gives CDR1 SEHNR, CDR2 FQNEAQ (reference sequence). V shed 5 bases and J 5 bases; nucleotides not matched to a gene: 6. This CDR3 region has 15 residues. CDR3 sequence: CASSHTGTGDQPQHF. Written as DNA, the CDR3 is TGTGCCAGCAGCCATACCGGGACAGGGGATCAGCCCCAGCATTTT.

The chain is built from TRBV20-1 and TRBJ2-1; D not certain. CDR1 and CDR2 (germline): DFQATT, SNEGSKA (reference sequence). There are 10 residues in the CDR3. V was cut by 3 bases and J by 7 bases, with 4 bases left in between. The CDR3 loop reads CSASLNEQFF. In nucleotides, the CDR3 is TGCAGTGCTAGCCTGAATGAGCAGTTCTTC.

This chain uses TRBV18 with TRBJ1-2, with D unresolved. V lost 2 bases and J 4 bases, leaving 8 bases between the germline ends. There are 13 residues in the CDR3. Germline V lookup: CDR1 KGHSH, CDR2 LQKENI. CDR3: CASSPGLGYGYTF. The CDR3 DNA is TGTGCCAGCTCACCAGGACTTGGCTATGGCTACACCTTC. Full variable domain (outside the CDR3, taken from reference TRBV18 and TRBJ1-2): NAGVMQNPRHLVRRRGQEARLRCSPMKGHSHVYWYRQLPEEGLKFMVYLQKENIIDESGMPKERFSAEFPKEGPSILRIQQVVRGDSAAYFCASSPGLGYGYTFGSGTRLTVV.

V usage is TRBV2 and J usage is TRBJ2-3, with 8 bases identical to TRBD1. CDR3 length: 13 residues. Germline loops: CDR1 SNHLY, CDR2 FYNNEI. After removal of 7 bases from V and 3 bases from J, the junction contained 3 bases not matched to a gene. The CDR3 reads CASNRQGTDTQYF. The CDR3 nucleotides read TGTGCCAGCAATCGACAGGGGACAGATACGCAGTATTTT.

J is TRBJ2-2 and V is TRBV6-5; weak D call: TRBD2 (6 bases). Trimming removed 5 bases from V and 4 bases from J, with 11 bases in between. The CDR3 is 14 residues long. Germline V CDR1 and CDR2: MNHEY, SVGAGI. The CDR3 here is CASSVTRGTGELFF. Here the CDR3 DNA reads TGTGCCAGCAGTGTCACGCGGGGCACCGGGGAGCTGTTTTTT.

The chain has TRBV13 and TRBJ2-3, with 7 bases aligning to TRBD2. CDR3 size: 19 residues. Germline assignment: CDR1 PRHDT and CDR2 FYEKMQ (reference sequence). V trimming: 0 bases; J trimming: 6 bases; junction bases outside the gene matches: 18. In DNA, the CDR3 is TGTGCCAGCAGCTTAGGCCAATCCCGAGCGGGACCTCTACCCGATACGCAGTATTTT. Its translation: CASSLGQSRAGPLPDTQYF. Looking up the rest from reference TRBV13 and TRBJ2-3 gives the full variable domain: AAGVIQSPRHLIKEKRETATLKCYPIPRHDTVYWYQQGPGQDPQFLISFYEKMQSDKGSIPDRFSAQQFSDYHSELNMSSLELGDSALYFCASSLGQSRAGPLPDTQYFGPGTRLTVL.

This clone was counted between two and nine times. This chain uses TRBV5-1 with TRBJ2-1; 11 positions match TRBD2. The CDR3 covers 19 residues. With V trimmed by 2 bases and J by 5 bases, 15 bases remained unmatched. Germline assignment: CDR1 SGHRS and CDR2 YFSETQ. The CDR3, as DNA: TGCGCCAGCAGCTTTGGGTCCCAGGGGGCTAGCGGGAGGCACAATGAGCAGTTCTTC. Its protein product is CASSFGSQGASGRHNEQFF.

The chain uses TRBV7-9 and TRBJ2-5; 8 positions match TRBD2. Germline trimming cut 1 base from V and 5 bases from J; bases unmatched to any gene: 9. The CDR3 covers 16 residues. The germline gives CDR1 SEHNR, CDR2 FQNEAQ (reference sequence). The CDR3 coding sequence is TGTGCCAGCAGCTTAGTTTCGGGAGGGCCGGGGGAGACCCAGTACTTC. Translated, it gives CASSLVSGGPGETQYF.

In this sample, this clone turned up once. The CDR3 spells CASSQPTGLYGYTF. The CDR3 coding sequence is TGCGCCAGCAGCCAACCGACAGGTCTTTATGGCTACACCTTC. This chain uses TRBV4-1 with TRBJ1-2; perhaps TRBD1 as D (6 bases). The CDR3 runs to 14 residues. V lost 2 bases, J lost 5 bases, and 12 bases lay in between. Germline V lookup: CDR1 MGHRA, CDR2 YSYEKL.

The rearrangement joins TRBV7-3 to TRBJ2-7; 7 bases are a match to TRBD2. The V and J ends lost 5 bases and 1 base, in that order; junction bases with no gene match: 8. Per germline, CDR1 SGHTA and CDR2 FQGTGA. This CDR3 is built from 15 residues. CDR3 residues: CASSTSGEGSYEQYF. CDR3 sequence (DNA): TGTGCCAGCAGCACCTCGGGGGAGGGGTCCTACGAGCAGTACTTC.

The chain joins TRBV5-1 to TRBJ2-5; TRBD1 is a possible D gene (5 bases). Germline V gene sequence: CDR1 SGHRS, CDR2 YFSETQ. The V gene lost 4 bases and the J gene lost 4 bases, with 17 bases spanning the gap. The CDR3 has 15 amino acids. In DNA form, the CDR3 reads TGCGCCAGCAGCGGTCTGCAAGGGGTTGGAGAGACCCAGTACTTC. This encodes CASSGLQGVGETQYF.

This clone has a handful of counts. The J gene is TRBJ1-5, the V gene TRBV18, with 7 bases fitting TRBD1. The V segment lost 3 bases and the J segment 3 bases; nucleotides outside the gene matches: 8. The length of the CDR3 is 16 residues. Germline V CDR1 and CDR2: KGHSH, LQKENI. The CDR3 here is CASSPTAGTVNQPQHF. CDR3 nucleotide sequence: TGTGCCAGCTCACCTACAGCCGGGACAGTCAATCAGCCCCAGCATTTT.

The chain carries TRBV5-1 and TRBJ1-5; D remains ambiguous. Germline CDR1 SGHRS, CDR2 YFSETQ. The CDR3 covers 14 residues. V lost 0 bases and J 7 bases, leaving 11 bases between the germline ends. In DNA, the CDR3 is TGCGCCAGCAGCTTGGCCGGGAGAGGACAGCCCCAGCATTTT. It is translated as CASSLAGRGQPQHF.